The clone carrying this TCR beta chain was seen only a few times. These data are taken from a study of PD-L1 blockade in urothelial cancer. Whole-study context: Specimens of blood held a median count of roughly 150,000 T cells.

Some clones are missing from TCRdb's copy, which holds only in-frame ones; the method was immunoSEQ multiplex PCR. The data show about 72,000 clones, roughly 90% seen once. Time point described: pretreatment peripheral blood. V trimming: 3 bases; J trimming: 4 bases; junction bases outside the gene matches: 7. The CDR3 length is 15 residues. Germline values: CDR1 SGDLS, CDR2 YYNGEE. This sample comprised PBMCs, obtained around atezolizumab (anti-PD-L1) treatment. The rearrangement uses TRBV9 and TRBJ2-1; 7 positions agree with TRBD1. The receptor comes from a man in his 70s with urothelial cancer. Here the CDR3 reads CASSADRALYNEQFF. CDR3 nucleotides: TGTGCCAGCAGCGCCGACAGGGCGCTATACAATGAGCAGTTCTTC.